Following are 25 T cell receptor beta chains from one sample sequenced in a study of cytomegalovirus exposure and HLA in healthy donors (dated by TCRdb to about 2017). Libraries were constructed by the immunoSEQ multiplex PCR assay. The multiplex PCR relied on a mix of 60 forward primers for TCR Vbeta segments and 13 reverse primers for TCR Jbeta segments. In TCRdb, the immuneACCESS table is reduced to in-frame sequences with V and J assigned. These tables do not hold every clone; where another copy was compared, an unresolved V gene accounts for under half, and the others remain unexplained. Counted in this sample were 210,000 or so clones; about nine tenths of them appeared once. Over 1% of the sample is in the top ten clones. The sequenced sample consisted of PBMCs. Source of these receptors: a young man in good health and CMV-seronegative.

In DNA form, the CDR3 reads TGTGCCAGCAGCGGGGGCCCCGTAACGGGGCAGTACTTC. It specifies CASSGGPVTGQYF. The chain combines TRBV11-2 with TRBJ2-7; possible D gene TRBD1, 6 bases. Trimming cost V 5 bases and J 9 bases, with 17 bases left between them. The CDR3 is made up of 13 amino acids. Germline assignment: CDR1 SGHAT and CDR2 FQNNGV.

The rearrangement uses TRBV27 and TRBJ1-1, with D unclear. The germline V and J ends were trimmed by 2 bases and 1 base, with 8 bases remaining between them. Germline CDR1 reads MNHEY; CDR2 reads SMNVEV (reference sequence). This CDR3 is 14 amino acids long. DNA of the CDR3: TGTGCCAGCAGTTTACGGGGTGGGAACACTGAAGCTTTCTTT. Its protein product is CASSLRGGNTEAFF.

The CDR3, as DNA: TGCGCCAGCAGCCAAGATTCAGCGGGCGAGCAGTACTTC. Translating gives CASSQDSAGEQYF. The chain uses TRBV4-3 and TRBJ2-7; weak D call: TRBD2 (6 bases). Trimming took 0 bases from V and 6 from J, leaving 9 bases between them. This CDR3 spans 13 amino acids. The germline V gene encodes CDR1 LGHNA and CDR2 YSLEER.

To note about this clone: In the same sample, other DNA sequences code for this CDR3. The V call is TRBV29-1, the J call TRBJ2-3; 12 bases fit TRBD2. This CDR3 is built from 12 residues. The germline gives CDR1 SQVTM, CDR2 ANQGSEA. V was clipped by 7 bases and J by 6 bases; unmatched bases: 2. The CDR3 region has the DNA TGCAGCGGGGGACTAGCGGGTGATACGCAGTATTTT. Protein product: CSGGLAGDTQYF.

The chain combines TRBV2 with TRBJ1-1; a possible D gene is TRBD1 (5 bases). Germline V gene lookup returns CDR1 SNHLY and CDR2 FYNNEI. Trimming removed 6 bases at V and 1 base at J, with 12 bases between. This CDR3 is 14 amino acids long. This CDR3 reads CASREGRTNTEAFF. CDR3 nucleotides: TGTGCCAGCAGGGAGGGACGCACGAACACTGAAGCTTTCTTT.

The rearrangement joins TRBV11-2 to TRBJ2-1, with 10 bases matching TRBD2. The V segment lost 5 bases and the J segment 4 bases; nucleotides outside the gene matches: 11. Germline V CDR1 and CDR2: SGHAT, FQNNGV. The length of the CDR3 is 17 residues. This CDR3 reads CASSTPTGLAEYNEQFF. The CDR3 DNA reads as TGTGCCAGCAGCACCCCAACTGGACTAGCGGAATACAATGAGCAGTTCTTC.

The rearrangement links TRBV27 to TRBJ2-7; 7 positions match TRBD2. This CDR3 spans 14 amino acids. V lost 7 bases and J lost 3; bases outside the gene matches: 9. CDR1 MNHEY and CDR2 SMNVEV come from the germline V gene (reference sequence). CDR3 amino acids: CASNTGGRNYEQYF. The CDR3 coding sequence is TGTGCCAGCAATACTGGCGGGAGAAACTACGAGCAGTACTTC.

The rearrangement uses TRBV6-6 and TRBJ2-5; no definite D call. Germline V gene data show CDR1 as MNHNY and CDR2 as SVGAGI (reference sequence). Trimming removed 9 bases at V and 0 bases at J, with 11 bases between. This CDR3 has 13 residues. The CDR3 DNA follows: TGTGCCAGTACCCGCGTTTACCAAGAGACCCAGTACTTC. Protein product: CASTRVYQETQYF.

The V gene is TRBV5-6, the J gene TRBJ2-6; D call uncertain. Germline values: CDR1 SGHDT, CDR2 YYEEEE. The CDR3 runs to 14 residues. V dropped 1 base and J dropped 2 bases, with 4 bases sitting between them. CDR3 nucleotides: TGTGCCAGCAGCTTGAGCGCTGGGGCCAACGTCCTGACTTTC. Protein: CASSLSAGANVLTF.

The V call is TRBV21-1, the J call TRBJ2-7; the D call in the table, TRBD1, was not verified against the DNA. TRBV21-1 is a documented pseudogene. CDR3 length: 16 residues. The CDR3 protein is CASSPNKDRISYEQYF. Here the CDR3 DNA reads TGTGCCAGCAGCCCCAATAAGGACAGGATCTCCTACGAGCAGTACTTC.

The chain couples TRBV6-1 to TRBJ1-1; 10 nucleotides align to TRBD1. This CDR3 region has 13 residues. V lost 6 bases and J lost 3; bases outside the gene matches: 1. In germline, CDR1 is MNHNS, CDR2 SASEGT. The CDR3 DNA reads as TGTGCCAGCAGCGGACAGGGGGACACTGAAGCTTTCTTT. This sequence encodes CASSGQGDTEAFF.

A single count supports this clone. This rearrangement joins TRBV4-2 to TRBJ2-7; 11 bases map to TRBD1. CDR3 length equals 15 residues. Germline V CDR1 and CDR2: LGHNA, YNFKEQ. The junction had 5 bases not matched to a gene; V was cut back by 0 bases and J by 7 bases. The CDR3 DNA is TGTGCCAGCAGCCAAGAGGTGGGACAGGGGGTGGAGCAGTACTTC. The encoded protein is CASSQEVGQGVEQYF.

This clone was counted once. One junction end does not reproduce the germline sequence, and a read error may be involved. The rearrangement links TRBV6-1 to TRBJ2-4; TRBD2 agrees at 7 bases. From germline, CDR1 is MNHNS and CDR2 SASEGT. The CDR3 contains 14 residues. In DNA form, the CDR3 reads TGTGCCAGCCTTAGAGGGAGCGGGATAAACAGTCAGTACTTC. Translated, it gives CASLRGSGINSQYF.

The chain recombines TRBV5-6 with TRBJ2-2, with D hard to call. CDR1 and CDR2 (germline): SGHDT, YYEEEE. V shed 5 bases and J shed 6 bases, with 11 bases lying between them. CDR3 size: 13 residues. The CDR3 nucleotides are TGTGCCAGCAGGCGGATGTTGGCCGGGGAGCTGTTTTTT. Protein: CASRRMLAGELFF.

V gene TRBV10-3 combines with J gene TRBJ1-5; 7 positions agree with TRBD1. This CDR3 is 13 amino acids long. Germline CDR1 and CDR2: ENHRY and SYGVKD. Germline trimming cut 5 bases from V and 5 bases from J; bases unmatched to any gene: 3. This CDR3 reads CAISTGADQPQHF. The CDR3 DNA sequence: TGTGCCATCAGTACAGGGGCCGATCAGCCCCAGCATTTT.

This sequence joins TRBV6-6 and TRBJ1-5; 8 nucleotides agree with TRBD1. Trimming at V came to 6 bases and at J to 5 bases, leaving 9 bases not matched to a gene. The germline gives CDR1 MNHNY, CDR2 SVGAGI (reference sequence). This CDR3 spans 15 amino acids. The CDR3 loop is CASRPGQEVYQPQHF. Written as DNA, the CDR3 is TGTGCCAGCAGGCCGGGACAGGAGGTGTATCAGCCCCAGCATTTT.

The genes are TRBV20-1 and TRBJ1-2; no reliable D call. This CDR3 is built from 11 residues. Trimming removed 4 bases from V and 5 bases from J, with 8 bases in between. Germline V gene data show CDR1 as DFQATT and CDR2 as SNEGSKA (reference sequence). CDR3 nucleotide sequence: TGCAGTGCTAACGTCGGGTATGGCTACACCTTC. It is translated as CSANVGYGYTF.

The gene calls are TRBV6-6 and TRBJ2-7, with TRBD2 matching over 9 bases. V shed 7 bases, J shed 7 bases, and the junction held 8 bases outside the gene matches. The CDR3 consists of 13 residues. From germline, CDR1 is MNHNY and CDR2 SVGAGI (reference sequence). This CDR3 reads CASKTAGGGEQYF. The CDR3 nucleotides are TGTGCCAGCAAGACGGCGGGGGGGGGAGAGCAGTACTTC.

The rearrangement joins TRBV28 to TRBJ2-1; 7 bases align to TRBD2. This CDR3 has 18 amino acids. The trim removed 4 bases at V and 0 bases at J, leaving 12 bases unmatched. The germline V gene has CDR1 MDHEN and CDR2 SYDVKM. In DNA form, the CDR3 reads TGTGCCAGCAGTTCCGGAGGGCGGGAGACGAGCTCCTACAATGAGCAGTTCTTC. Its protein is CASSSGGRETSSYNEQFF.

Concerning this clone itself: The DNA is omitted, as the CDR3 cannot be located on it reliably, and the CDR3 follows TCRdb's listing. The chain employs TRBV28 and TRBJ2-7; the table's D call, TRBD2, has no DNA check behind it. Germline-derived CDR1 and CDR2 are MDHEN and SYDVKM. The CDR3 is made up of 16 amino acids, end residues included. CDR3 amino acids: CASSSSVDGNNYEQYF.

V and J are TRBV28 and TRBJ1-4; weak D call: TRBD1 (5 bases). V lost 5 bases, J lost 6 bases, and 16 bases lay in between. This CDR3 spans 15 amino acids. Germline V gene lookup returns CDR1 MDHEN and CDR2 SYDVKM. The CDR3 region is CASSPVGVRDEKLFF. The CDR3 nucleotides are TGTGCCAGCAGTCCCGTAGGGGTTCGGGATGAAAAACTGTTTTTT.

The V gene is TRBV4-1, the J gene TRBJ2-5; D may be TRBD1 (5 bases). CDR1 is MGHRA, CDR2 YSYEKL, per germline. V gave up 0 bases and J gave up 5 bases, with 19 bases separating them. The CDR3 is 17 residues long. The CDR3 region is CASSQEMPSGRAETQYF. CDR3 in DNA: TGCGCCAGCAGCCAAGAAATGCCTTCGGGCAGGGCGGAGACCCAGTACTTC.

Note on this clone: A junction boundary mismatches the germline segment, possibly from a read error. J is TRBJ2-6 and V is TRBV6-1; tentatively, D is TRBD2 (7 bases). From germline, CDR1 is MNHNS and CDR2 SASEGT. The CDR3 sequence is 17 residues long. CDR3 in amino acids: CASSELWGGSGANGLTF. The CDR3 coding sequence is TGTGCCAGCAGTGAACTTTGGGGGGGCTCTGGGGCCAACGGCCTGACTTTC.

This chain connects TRBV7-2 to TRBJ2-5, with TRBD1 identical over 8 bases. Per germline, CDR1 SGHTA and CDR2 FQGNSA. The V and J ends lost 4 bases and 4 bases, in that order; junction bases with no gene match: 11. This CDR3 is 16 amino acids long. CDR3 in DNA: TGTGCCAGCAGCTCCATTCGACAGGGGCGGGGAGAGACCCAGTACTTC. Translation gives CASSSIRQGRGETQYF.

This rearrangement joins TRBV6-1 to TRBJ2-1; 11 positions match TRBD2. Germline V CDR1 and CDR2: MNHNS, SASEGT. The CDR3 contains 15 residues. V trimming: 8 bases; J trimming: 4 bases; junction bases outside the gene matches: 7. The CDR3 reads CASVIGTSGYNEQFF. CDR3 DNA sequence: TGTGCCAGCGTGATTGGGACTAGCGGATACAATGAGCAGTTCTTC.